A single sample gave rise to the 26 T cell receptor beta chains below, sequenced in a study of blood T cells in healthy people across ages. Through a sample-barcoded 5' primer and a J-beta primer mix, a second PCR was run for about 6 to 11 cycles. TCRdb analysed the 5' RACE reads with MiXCR anew, one entry per CDR3 protein. Of 750,000 to 950,000 distinct CDR3 sequences listed, roughly 24% are singletons. The sample also formed part of further work on T cells of mothers and their children.

Sequencing was carried out using blood. The receptors come from a boy between 10 and 17 years old in good health.

The chain joins TRBV4-2 to TRBJ2-2, with TRBD2 matching over 7 bases. The CDR3 totals 15 residues. Germline CDR1 LGHNA, CDR2 YNFKEQ. Losses at the gene ends were 1 base for V and 5 bases for J; bases not matched to a gene: 4. As DNA, the CDR3 is TGTGCCAGCAGCCAAGGGCGGGAGCCGACCGGGGAGCTGTTTTTT. It is translated as CASSQGREPTGELFF.

This clonotype has a handful of counts. The rearrangement uses TRBV27 and TRBJ1-5; D is perhaps TRBD1 (6 bases). Germline values: CDR1 MNHEY, CDR2 SMNVEV (reference sequence). Between the trimmed V and J ends, which lost 5 bases and 9 bases, there was a span of 26 bases. This CDR3 region has 17 residues. In DNA form, the CDR3 reads TGTGCCAGCAGTAGTACGAGGGGGGTAGGTGTTATTAGGCCCCAGCATTTT. This encodes CASSSTRGVGVIRPQHF.

This clonotype was recorded at least ten times. This chain uses TRBV29-1 with TRBJ1-1; tentatively, D is TRBD1 (6 bases). V gave up 3 bases and J gave up 0 bases, with 8 bases separating them. Germline V gene lookup returns CDR1 SQVTM and CDR2 ANQGSEA. The CDR3 has 13 residues. The CDR3 here is CSVEGALNTEAFF. Here the CDR3 DNA reads TGCAGCGTTGAGGGGGCCTTGAACACTGAAGCTTTCTTT.

The rearrangement joins TRBV20-1 to TRBJ1-2; 9 nucleotides align to TRBD1. Germline CDR1 and CDR2: DFQATT and SNEGSKA (reference sequence). This CDR3 is 14 amino acids long. The V and J ends lost 5 bases and 2 bases, in that order; junction bases with no gene match: 6. The CDR3, as DNA: TGCAGTGCTCGGGGGACAGGGCTCAACTATGGCTACACCTTC. This encodes CSARGTGLNYGYTF.

The gene calls are TRBV20-1 and TRBJ1-2, with D tentatively TRBD1 (6 bases). This CDR3 is built from 11 residues. CDR1 is DFQATT, CDR2 SNEGSKA, per germline (reference sequence). The V end lost 6 bases, the J end lost 6 bases, and 11 bases lay between the germline ends. In DNA, the CDR3 is TGCAGTGCCCTTAGGGGGGATGGCTACACCTTC. Protein: CSALRGDGYTF.

This chain uses TRBV12-3 or TRBV12-4 with TRBJ2-5; perhaps TRBD1 as D (6 bases). The ends were cut back, 5 bases at V and 11 bases at J, with 12 bases in the middle. This CDR3 is built from 11 residues. CDR3: CASSISGEQYF. The CDR3 DNA sequence: TGTGCCAGCAGTATCTCAGGGGAGCAGTACTTC.

The CDR3 coding sequence is TGCGCCAGCAGCCTTACAGGGTTTGCTGAGACCCAGTACTTC. As protein: CASSLTGFAETQYF. The V gene is TRBV4-1, the J gene TRBJ2-5, with D tentatively TRBD1 (6 bases). The CDR3 consists of 14 residues. Trimming removed 4 bases at V and 5 bases at J, with 14 bases between. Germline V gene lookup returns CDR1 MGHRA and CDR2 YSYEKL.

There are a few counts of this clonotype. V gene TRBV6-2 or TRBV6-3 combines with J gene TRBJ2-7; TRBD2 might be the D (6 bases). V lost 7 bases, J lost 2 bases, and 15 bases lay in between. CDR1 MNHEY and CDR2 SVGEGT come from the germline V gene. CDR3 length equals 14 residues. The CDR3 sequence is CASTRTGVTYEQYF. CDR3 sequence (DNA): TGTGCCAGCACCCGGACGGGGGTGACCTACGAGCAGTACTTC.

This clonotype was found a few times. The chain recombines TRBV5-1 with TRBJ2-1; perhaps TRBD2 as D (7 bases). This CDR3 is built from 15 residues. V shed 4 bases and J shed 7 bases, with 18 bases lying between them. In germline, CDR1 is SGHRS, CDR2 YFSETQ. CDR3 DNA: TGCGCCAGCAGCAGGGGGACTACCGACCCGAATGAGCAGTTCTTC. This sequence encodes CASSRGTTDPNEQFF.

This clonotype was recorded a few times. The chain links TRBV7-3 to TRBJ1-1; tentative D call: TRBD1 (5 bases). The CDR3 is made up of 13 amino acids. Trimming cost V 5 bases and J 3 bases, with 10 bases left between them. CDR1 and CDR2 (germline): SGHTA, FQGTGA. CDR3 DNA: TGTGCCAGCAGCCCCCCGGGGGACACTGAAGCTTTCTTT. Translated: CASSPPGDTEAFF. The full variable domain, rest sourced from reference TRBV7-3 and TRBJ1-1, is GAGVSQTPSNKVTEKGKYVELRCDPISGHTALYWYRQSLGQGPEFLIYFQGTGAADDSGLPNDRFFAVRPEGSVSTLKIQRTERGDSAVYLCASSPPGDTEAFFGQGTRLTVV.

This chain joins TRBV14 and TRBJ2-5, with TRBD2 as a possible D gene (7 bases). Judging by the DNA end, TRBJ2-7 fits better; the J call may be wrong. The CDR3 length is 13 residues. From germline, CDR1 is SGHDN and CDR2 FVKESK. CDR3 sequence reads: CASSPRRGGEQYF. In DNA, the CDR3 is TGTGCCAGCAGCCCCCGTAGGGGGGGCGAGCAGTACTTC.

V and J are TRBV2 and TRBJ1-2; D remains ambiguous. The V gene lost 0 bases and the J gene lost 2 bases, with 13 bases spanning the gap. The CDR3 consists of 16 residues. Germline assignment: CDR1 SNHLY and CDR2 FYNNEI. CDR3 loop: CASSEARQLPNYGYTF. The CDR3 nucleotides read TGTGCCAGCAGTGAAGCGCGGCAGCTCCCCAACTATGGCTACACCTTC.

V and J are TRBV28 and TRBJ1-6; TRBD1 aligns across 8 bases. The CDR3 has 14 amino acids. V lost 4 bases, J lost 10 bases, and 6 bases stayed unmatched. Germline V gives CDR1 MDHEN, CDR2 SYDVKM. CDR3 protein: CASSSGQGRSPLHF. The CDR3 coding sequence is TGTGCCAGCAGTTCTGGACAGGGCCGGTCACCCCTCCACTTT.

This clonotype came up a few times. The V call is TRBV20-1, the J call TRBJ2-1, with TRBD2 matching 7 bases. The germline gives CDR1 DFQATT, CDR2 SNEGSKA (reference sequence). The length of the CDR3 is 10 residues. The trim removed 3 bases at V and 14 bases at J, leaving 4 bases unmatched. CDR3 region: CSARGGSEFF. In DNA form, the CDR3 reads TGCAGTGCTAGGGGGGGGTCTGAGTTCTTC.

The chain has TRBV20-1 and TRBJ2-3; a weak D match, TRBD2 (5 bases). The V gene lost 3 bases and the J gene lost 4 bases, with 20 bases spanning the gap. Germline lookup yields CDR1 DFQATT and CDR2 SNEGSKA (reference sequence). The CDR3 totals 16 residues. The CDR3 DNA follows: TGCAGTGCTAGTGCGTTCCGTAGTTCGAGGGCAGATACGCAGTATTTT. This codes for CSASAFRSSRADTQYF.

This chain uses TRBV9 with TRBJ1-2; D is perhaps TRBD1 (6 bases). CDR3 length: 14 amino acids. Trimming removed 6 bases from V and 3 bases from J, with 15 bases in between. Germline V gene data show CDR1 as SGDLS and CDR2 as YYNGEE. As DNA, the CDR3 is TGTGCCAGCACCAAAGGGGGGGGAGACTATGGCTACACCTTC. This gives the protein CASTKGGGDYGYTF.

The table lists this clonotype with many counts. This chain links TRBV6-6 with TRBJ2-4, with 8 bases aligning to TRBD1. The J segment lost 0 bases and the V segment lost 5 bases, leaving 3 bases of the junction unmatched. Germline values: CDR1 MNHNY, CDR2 SVGAGI (reference sequence). This CDR3 comprises 15 residues. The DNA of the CDR3 is TGTGCCAGCAGTAGGACAGGGCTAGCCAAAAACATTCAGTACTTC. It codes for CASSRTGLAKNIQYF.

This clonotype has more than one count but fewer than ten. The V gene is TRBV14, the J gene TRBJ2-1; D not resolved. V gave up 5 bases and J gave up 7 bases, with 12 bases separating them. CDR3 length equals 13 residues. CDR1 and CDR2 (germline): SGHDN, FVKESK. The CDR3 sequence is CASSYGSLNEQFF. Here the CDR3 DNA reads TGTGCCAGCAGCTACGGGTCGTTGAATGAGCAGTTCTTC.

There are a few counts of this clonotype. The chain uses TRBV5-1 and TRBJ2-5; D may correspond to TRBD1 or TRBD2 (6 bases each). CDR1 SGHRS and CDR2 YFSETQ come from the germline V gene. Trimming took off 6 bases at V and 5 bases at J, with 14 bases between the two ends. This CDR3 has 13 amino acids. CDR3 region: CASKVGGLETQYF. CDR3 nucleotides: TGCGCCAGCAAAGTCGGGGGCCTGGAGACCCAGTACTTC.

The sample holds a few counts of this clonotype. The chain recombines TRBV28 with TRBJ2-6, with D uncertain. This CDR3 contains 10 residues. Germline lookup yields CDR1 MDHEN and CDR2 SYDVKM. The CDR3 region has the DNA TGTGGGGTTGGGGCCAACGTCCTGACTTTC. This gives the protein CGVGANVLTF.

The J gene is TRBJ1-4, the V gene TRBV3-1, with D unresolved. V lost 0 bases and J 4 bases, leaving 12 bases between the germline ends. The germline V gene has CDR1 LGHDT and CDR2 YNNKEL (reference sequence). This CDR3 region has 16 residues. This chain's CDR3 is CASSQDQPGVNEKLFF. The CDR3 nucleotides are TGTGCCAGCAGCCAAGATCAACCGGGAGTTAATGAAAAACTGTTTTTT.

This sequence joins TRBV5-1 and TRBJ1-4; D ambiguous. Germline V gene lookup returns CDR1 SGHRS and CDR2 YFSETQ. The CDR3 consists of 16 residues. The V gene lost 5 bases and the J gene lost 4 bases, with 18 bases spanning the gap. CDR3 amino acids: CASSDTDGFGNEKLFF. The CDR3 DNA reads TGCGCCAGCAGTGATACCGACGGCTTCGGTAATGAAAAACTGTTTTTT.

This clonotype was seen a few times. A read error may account for a junction end that differs from germline. The chain recombines TRBV12-3 or TRBV12-4 with TRBJ1-4; a possible D gene is TRBD1 (5 bases). The CDR3 is 16 amino acids. The CDR3 bases are TGTGCCGGCAGTTTAAGTCCGGGGACTTCTAATGAAAAACTGTTTTTT. It is translated as CAGSLSPGTSNEKLFF.

The V call is TRBV28, the J call TRBJ1-4; D may be TRBD1 (5 bases). The germline V gene encodes CDR1 MDHEN and CDR2 SYDVKM. The V and J ends lost 5 bases and 7 bases respectively, with 17 bases between them. The CDR3 consists of 15 residues. The DNA for the CDR3 is TGTGCCAGCAGTCTGGGCAGGGCGAAGGGTGAAAAACTGTTTTTT. Amino acids: CASSLGRAKGEKLFF.

There are a few counts of this clonotype. The chain carries TRBV5-1 and TRBJ2-4; 9 bases align to TRBD1. CDR3 length equals 13 residues. V shed 4 bases, J shed 7 bases, and the junction held 3 bases outside the gene matches. CDR1 SGHRS and CDR2 YFSETQ come from the germline V gene. Here the CDR3 reads CASSTQGANIQYF. The CDR3 coding sequence is TGCGCCAGCAGCACACAGGGGGCGAACATTCAGTACTTC.

This clonotype occurred many times. The chain employs TRBV2 and TRBJ2-5; a weak D match, TRBD2 (6 bases). The CDR3 runs to 15 residues. V was shortened by 1 base and J by 5 bases, with 14 bases between the two germline ends. Germline values: CDR1 SNHLY, CDR2 FYNNEI. Here the CDR3 DNA reads TGTGCCAGCAGTGAAGAGGCGGGACCAGGGGAGACCCAGTACTTC. Translation gives CASSEEAGPGETQYF.